The 16 T cell receptor beta chains listed next were all sequenced from one sample in a study of a mutant IDH1 vaccine in newly diagnosed glioma. Libraries were prepared by immunoSEQ multiplex PCR; TCRdb keeps only in-frame clonotypes and omits some of them. The sample has approximately 88,000 clones; around 80% are singletons. Time point meaning: baseline, week 1 (first vaccination visit). Documented treatment: pre-vaccination baseline after standard-of-care therapy. The specimen was PBMCs, collected from a glioma patient treated with radiotherapy, temozolomide or both. The receptors were sampled from a man in his forties with glioma.

The chain links TRBV30 to TRBJ1-1, with TRBD1 identical over 7 bases. Germline V gene sequence: CDR1 GTSNPN, CDR2 SVGIG (reference sequence). Trimming cost V 3 bases and J 1 base; bases outside gene matches: 2. The CDR3 is 13 amino acids. CDR3 protein: CAWRTGRNTEAFF. In nucleotides, the CDR3 is TGTGCCTGGAGGACAGGGAGGAACACTGAAGCTTTCTTT.

This clone was detected many times. The chain links TRBV4-3 to TRBJ1-1; D gene uncertain. The germline V gene encodes CDR1 LGHNA and CDR2 YSLEER. The CDR3 sequence is 15 residues long. Trimming took 3 bases from V and 5 from J, leaving 16 bases between them. CDR3 sequence: CASSQNWGVGTEAFF. As DNA, the CDR3 is TGCGCCAGCAGCCAGAATTGGGGAGTTGGTACTGAAGCTTTCTTT.

This chain joins TRBV4-3 and TRBJ1-3; D perhaps matches TRBD1 (5 bases). Trimming pared 3 bases from V and 0 bases from J, leaving 12 bases between. Germline CDR1 is LGHNA and CDR2 is YSLEER. CDR3 length equals 16 residues. CDR3 protein: CASSQRDGISGNTIYF. CDR3 in DNA: TGCGCCAGCAGCCAGAGGGACGGGATCTCTGGAAACACCATATATTTT.

In this sample, this clone turned up once. The rearrangement links TRBV9 to TRBJ2-2; perhaps TRBD2 as D (5 bases). Per the germline V gene, CDR1 is SGDLS and CDR2 is YYNGEE. The CDR3 is 18 residues long. The V end was cut by 2 bases, the J end by 2 bases, with 19 bases between. CDR3 in DNA: TGTGCCAGCAGCGTCAAATTTAGGGAGCGCCTTAACACCGGGGAGCTGTTTTTT. It specifies CASSVKFRERLNTGELFF.

The chain uses TRBV7-2 and TRBJ1-1; D remains unclear. CDR1 is SGHTA and CDR2 is FQGNSA in the germline V gene. With 4 bases removed from V and 0 bases from J, the gap between germline ends came to 15 bases. The CDR3 is 16 amino acids. CDR3 DNA: TGTGCCAGCAGCTCTCGGGCCCTGGGAATGAACACTGAAGCTTTCTTT. As protein: CASSSRALGMNTEAFF.

V gene TRBV29-1 combines with J gene TRBJ2-3; the match to TRBD2 covers 11 bases. With 3 bases clipped from V and 2 bases from J, the junction kept 7 bases outside the gene matches. In germline, CDR1 is SQVTM, CDR2 ANQGSEA. The CDR3 is made up of 16 amino acids. This CDR3 reads CSVEFSGRANTDTQYF. CDR3 nucleotide sequence: TGCAGCGTTGAGTTTAGCGGGAGGGCTAACACAGATACGCAGTATTTT.

The chain combines TRBV6-4 with TRBJ1-6; TRBD1 is a possible D gene (6 bases). The CDR3 consists of 18 residues. Trimming removed 3 bases from V and 1 base from J, with 16 bases in between. Germline CDR1 MRHNA, CDR2 SNTAGT. DNA for the CDR3: TGTGCCAGCAGTGAATTTTCAGGGGCGGGTTCCTATAATTCACCCCTCCACTTT. This gives the protein CASSEFSGAGSYNSPLHF.

The rearrangement links TRBV27 to TRBJ2-1; 8 bases are shared with TRBD2. The V segment lost 4 bases and the J segment 3 bases; nucleotides outside the gene matches: 11. Germline values: CDR1 MNHEY, CDR2 SMNVEV (reference sequence). This CDR3 contains 17 residues. The CDR3, as DNA: TGTGCCAGCAGTTCCCTAAGGATACTAGCGGACTACAATGAGCAGTTCTTC. This translates into CASSSLRILADYNEQFF.

The chain uses TRBV11-2 and TRBJ2-1, with D possibly matching TRBD1 (6 bases). V was pared by 1 base and J by 13 bases, with 23 bases between. CDR3 size: 16 residues. Looked up from germline, CDR1 is SGHAT and CDR2 is FQNNGV. The CDR3 loop is CASSLGGLGPPGVQFF. CDR3 bases: TGTGCCAGCAGCTTAGGGGGCCTTGGGCCCCCAGGGGTTCAGTTCTTC.

The chain links TRBV21-1 to TRBJ1-2. TRBV21-1 is listed as a pseudogene. The CDR3 is 16 amino acids. The CDR3 spells CASSKAPLGSRYGYTF. The DNA for the CDR3 is TGTGCCAGCAGCAAAGCGCCATTAGGGAGTCGTTATGGCTACACCTTC.

Of note for this clone: An end of the junction does not agree with germline; a read error may underlie this. The CDR3, as DNA: TGTGCTAGCAGCTTAGCAGGGACTAGCGGGAGGGCCGTTTCCGAGCAGTACTTC. This sequence encodes CASSLAGTSGRAVSEQYF. This chain links TRBV7-7 with TRBJ2-7; the match to TRBD2 covers 16 bases. This CDR3 has 18 amino acids. CDR1 SSHAT and CDR2 FNYEAQ come from the germline V gene (reference sequence).

The DNA for the CDR3 is TGTGCCAGTAGTATTTCCCAGCCCTACGAGCAGTACTTC. This encodes CASSISQPYEQYF. This chain uses TRBV19 with TRBJ2-7; no reliable D call. Germline V lookup: CDR1 LNHDA, CDR2 SQIVND (reference sequence). Trimming removed 3 bases at V and 2 bases at J, with 8 bases between. This CDR3 is built from 13 residues.

This chain joins TRBV7-3 and TRBJ1-1; D remains ambiguous. Germline V CDR1 and CDR2: SGHTA, FQGTGA. V was pared by 4 bases and J by 3 bases, with 9 bases between. The CDR3 is 13 residues long. The CDR3 here is CASSSRPDTEAFF. The CDR3 DNA is TGTGCCAGCAGCTCCCGCCCGGACACTGAAGCTTTCTTT.

The V gene is TRBV19, the J gene TRBJ2-4, with 8 bases lining up with TRBD1. The CDR3 spans 14 residues. Germline V gives CDR1 LNHDA, CDR2 SQIVND (reference sequence). J was trimmed by 4 bases and V by 5 bases; bases with no gene match: 4. The CDR3 reads CASSPGQAKNIQYF. As DNA, the CDR3 is TGTGCCAGTAGTCCGGGACAGGCGAAAAACATTCAGTACTTC.

Remarks on this clone: The sample has other DNA sequences that encode this CDR3 too. The genes are TRBV6-1 and TRBJ1-2; no clear D. The CDR3 is 11 amino acids. Germline V gene lookup returns CDR1 MNHNS and CDR2 SASEGT. The V gene lost 8 bases and the J gene lost 3 bases, with 7 bases spanning the gap. In nucleotides, the CDR3 is TGTGCCAGCGTGCGGGACTATGGCTACACCTTC. It yields the protein CASVRDYGYTF.

The chain combines TRBV11-2 with TRBJ2-7, with unresolved D. The germline CDR1 and CDR2 sequences are SGHAT and FQNNGV. The germline V and J ends were trimmed by 5 bases and 5 bases, with 7 bases remaining between them. This CDR3 comprises 11 residues. The CDR3 loop reads CASSLYDEQYF. The CDR3 nucleotides are TGTGCCAGCAGCCTTTATGACGAGCAGTACTTC.